The 5 T cell receptor beta chains below were found in one sample sequenced in a study of CXCR3-negative and CXCR3-positive naive CD8 T cells. The method, 5' RACE with UMI labels, was used to prepare the TRB cDNA libraries. TCRdb reanalyzed the 5' RACE reads and collapses them to one entry per CDR3 protein, without DNA. The clone table shows 45,000 to 75,000 distinct CDR3 sequences, with the ten largest holding 0.42%. The sample taken for sequencing was naive CXCR3- CD8+ T cells from blood. Stated subset: CD45RO-CCR7+CD27+CD95- naive CD8+ T cells lacking CXCR3 (TNR3-). The receptor source for this set is a human donor in good health. Some clones in this sample may be carry-over from other donors' samples.

The V call is TRBV7-2, the J call TRBJ2-6; lacking DNA, the TRBD1 call made by TCRdb goes unchecked. The CDR3 consists of 17 residues. Germline V gene sequence: CDR1 SGHTA, CDR2 FQGNSA. CDR3: CASSLGQFYSGANVLTF.

V usage is TRBV21-1 and J usage is TRBJ2-5; as DNA is missing, the TRBD2 call by TCRdb cannot be tested. TRBV21-1 is given as a pseudogene. The CDR3 consists of 14 residues. This CDR3 reads CASPQRGGTENQYF.

This rearrangement joins TRBV5-1 to TRBJ2-5; TCRdb reports TRBD2, a call that lacks DNA to check it against. This CDR3 has 16 residues. Germline loops: CDR1 SGHRS, CDR2 YFSETQ. The CDR3 protein is CASSLALNTREETQYF.

The J gene is TRBJ2-3, the V gene TRBV29-1; the D gene TCRdb calls, TRBD2, cannot be checked with no DNA. The CDR3 contains 16 residues. CDR1 is SQVTM and CDR2 is ANQGSEA in the germline V gene. CDR3 loop: CSVEDHPSGGWNTQYF.

V gene TRBV27 combines with J gene TRBJ2-7. The V gene's germline CDR1 is MNHEY and CDR2 SMNVEV (reference sequence). The CDR3 has 13 amino acids. The CDR3 protein is CASSFGVSYEQYF.